This record concerns one T cell receptor (beta chain) sequence. The protocol was immunoSEQ multiplex PCR, while the TCRdb copy is restricted to in-frame clones and leaves out a portion. The sample carries some 130,000 clones, approximately 90% recorded once. The CDR3 sequence is 14 residues long. The V and J ends lost 6 bases and 8 bases, in that order; junction bases with no gene match: 10. Per germline, CDR1 SGHDT and CDR2 YYEEEE. The data are from a study of blood T cell repertoires in COVID-19. Sequenced sample: peripheral blood. This chain joins TRBV5-6 and TRBJ1-4; 7 bases agree with TRBD1. The TCR was taken from a man aged 55 to 70 with active or convalescent COVID-19. The CDR3 loop reads CASTFAGTEEKLFF. The CDR3 nucleotides are TGTGCCAGCACCTTTGCAGGGACAGAGGAAAAACTGTTTTTT.